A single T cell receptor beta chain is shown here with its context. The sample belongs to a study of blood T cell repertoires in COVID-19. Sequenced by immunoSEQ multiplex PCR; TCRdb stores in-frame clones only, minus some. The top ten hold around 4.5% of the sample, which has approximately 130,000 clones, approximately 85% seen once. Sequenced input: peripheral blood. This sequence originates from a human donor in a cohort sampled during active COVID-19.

CDR3 bases: TGTGCCAGTAGCCGACTGACAGTCCTAGGAACTGAAGCTTTCTTT. Amino acid sequence: CASSRLTVLGTEAFF. The chain has TRBV19 and TRBJ1-1; maybe TRBD1 (5 bases). The germline V gene encodes CDR1 LNHDA and CDR2 SQIVND (reference sequence). Trimming took 6 bases from V and 5 from J, leaving 19 bases between them. The CDR3 spans 15 residues.